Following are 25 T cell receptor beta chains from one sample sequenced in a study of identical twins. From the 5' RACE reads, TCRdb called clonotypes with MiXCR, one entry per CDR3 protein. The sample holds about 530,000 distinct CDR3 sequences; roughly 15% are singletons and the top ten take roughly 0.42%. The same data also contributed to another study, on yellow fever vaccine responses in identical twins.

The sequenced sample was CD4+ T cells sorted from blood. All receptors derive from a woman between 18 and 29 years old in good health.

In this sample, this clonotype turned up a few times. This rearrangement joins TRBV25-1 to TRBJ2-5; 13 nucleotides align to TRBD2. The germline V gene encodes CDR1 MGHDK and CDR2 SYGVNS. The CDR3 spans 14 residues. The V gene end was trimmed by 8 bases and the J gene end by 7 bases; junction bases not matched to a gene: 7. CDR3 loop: CASSSRLAGGTQYF. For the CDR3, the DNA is TGTGCCAGCTCAAGTCGACTAGCGGGGGGGACCCAGTACTTC.

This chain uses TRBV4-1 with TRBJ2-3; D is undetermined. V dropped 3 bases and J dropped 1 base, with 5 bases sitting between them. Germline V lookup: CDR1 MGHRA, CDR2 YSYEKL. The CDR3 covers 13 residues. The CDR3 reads CASSHPGTDTQYF. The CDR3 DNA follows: TGCGCCAGCAGCCATCCGGGCACAGATACGCAGTATTTT.

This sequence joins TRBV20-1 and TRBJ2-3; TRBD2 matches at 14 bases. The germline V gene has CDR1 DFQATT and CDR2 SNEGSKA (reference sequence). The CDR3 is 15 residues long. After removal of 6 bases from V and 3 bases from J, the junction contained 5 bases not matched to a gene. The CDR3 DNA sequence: TGCAGTGCCCTCAGACTAGCGGGAGGGACAGATACGCAGTATTTT. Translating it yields CSALRLAGGTDTQYF.

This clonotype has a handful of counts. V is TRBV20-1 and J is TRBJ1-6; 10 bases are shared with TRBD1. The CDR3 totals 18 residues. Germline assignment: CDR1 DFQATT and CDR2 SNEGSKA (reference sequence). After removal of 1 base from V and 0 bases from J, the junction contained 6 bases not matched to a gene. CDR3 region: CSARGPGQGSSYNSPLHF. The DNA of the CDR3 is TGCAGTGCTAGAGGACCGGGACAGGGGAGCTCCTATAATTCACCCCTCCACTTT.

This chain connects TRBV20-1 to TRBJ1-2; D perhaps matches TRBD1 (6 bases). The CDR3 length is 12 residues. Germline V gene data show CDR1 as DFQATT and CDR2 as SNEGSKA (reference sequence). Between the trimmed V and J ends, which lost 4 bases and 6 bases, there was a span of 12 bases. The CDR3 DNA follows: TGCAGTGCTACTGCGACAGGAGATGGCTACACCTTC. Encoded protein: CSATATGDGYTF.

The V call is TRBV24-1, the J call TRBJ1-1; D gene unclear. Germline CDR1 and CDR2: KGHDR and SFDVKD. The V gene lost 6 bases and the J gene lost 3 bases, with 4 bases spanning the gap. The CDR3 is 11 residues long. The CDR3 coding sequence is TGTGCCACCAGTAAGGACACTGAAGCTTTCTTT. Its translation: CATSKDTEAFF.

CDR3 DNA sequence: TGTGCCAGCAGAAGGGGGGCGGCCGGCAATGAGCAGTTCTTC. Its translation: CASRRGAAGNEQFF. The rearrangement uses TRBV6-2 or TRBV6-3 and TRBJ2-1; D is perhaps TRBD1 or TRBD2 (6 bases each). The CDR3 is 14 amino acids. CDR1 and CDR2 (germline): MNHEY, SVGEGT. V was clipped by 6 bases and J by 6 bases, with 15 bases between them.

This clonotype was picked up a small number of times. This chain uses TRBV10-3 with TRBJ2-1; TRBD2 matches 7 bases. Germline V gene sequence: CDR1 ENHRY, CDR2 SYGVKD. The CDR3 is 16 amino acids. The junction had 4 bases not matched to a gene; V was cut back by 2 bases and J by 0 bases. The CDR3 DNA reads TGTGCCATCAGTGAGCGGGGCGGGAGCTCCTACAATGAGCAGTTCTTC. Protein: CAISERGGSSYNEQFF.

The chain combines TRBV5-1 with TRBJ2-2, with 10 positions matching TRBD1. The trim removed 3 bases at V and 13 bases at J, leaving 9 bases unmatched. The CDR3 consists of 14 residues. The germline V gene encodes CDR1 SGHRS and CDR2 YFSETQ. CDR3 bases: TGCGCCAGCAGCTCCGGACAGGGGGTTCTGAGGCTGTTTTTT. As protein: CASSSGQGVLRLFF.

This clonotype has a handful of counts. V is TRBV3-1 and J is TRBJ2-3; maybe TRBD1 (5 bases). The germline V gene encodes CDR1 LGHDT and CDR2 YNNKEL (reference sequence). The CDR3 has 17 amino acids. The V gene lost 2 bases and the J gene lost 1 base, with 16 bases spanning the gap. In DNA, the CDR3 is TGTGCCAGCAGCCAATACAGGTCCACAATGGGCACAGATACGCAGTATTTT. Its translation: CASSQYRSTMGTDTQYF.

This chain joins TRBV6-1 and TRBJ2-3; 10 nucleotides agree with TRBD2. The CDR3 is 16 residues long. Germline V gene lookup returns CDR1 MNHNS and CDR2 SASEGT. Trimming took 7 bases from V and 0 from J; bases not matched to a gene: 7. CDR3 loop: CASKPSGRHSTDTQYF. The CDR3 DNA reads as TGTGCCAGCAAGCCTAGCGGGAGACATAGCACAGATACGCAGTATTTT.

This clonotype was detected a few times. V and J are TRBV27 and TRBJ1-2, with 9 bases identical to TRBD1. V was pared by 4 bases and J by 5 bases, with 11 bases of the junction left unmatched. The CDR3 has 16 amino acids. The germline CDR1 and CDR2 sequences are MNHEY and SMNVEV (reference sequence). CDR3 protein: CASSSYRDRAGYGYTF. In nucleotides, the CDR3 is TGTGCCAGCAGTTCATACCGGGACAGGGCTGGTTATGGCTACACCTTC.

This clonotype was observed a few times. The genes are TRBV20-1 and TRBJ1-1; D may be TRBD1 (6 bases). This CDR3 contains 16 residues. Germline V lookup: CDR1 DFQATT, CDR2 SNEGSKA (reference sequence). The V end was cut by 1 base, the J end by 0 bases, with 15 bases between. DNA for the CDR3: TGCAGTGCTAGAGGACCGAGGACAGCGGTGAACACTGAAGCTTTCTTT. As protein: CSARGPRTAVNTEAFF.

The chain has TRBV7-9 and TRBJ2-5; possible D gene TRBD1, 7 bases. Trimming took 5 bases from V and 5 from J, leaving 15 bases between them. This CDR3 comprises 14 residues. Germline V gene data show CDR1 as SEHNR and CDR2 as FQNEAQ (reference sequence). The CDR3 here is CASSRGGAGETQYF. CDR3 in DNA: TGTGCCAGCAGCCGAGGGGGCGCGGGGGAGACCCAGTACTTC.

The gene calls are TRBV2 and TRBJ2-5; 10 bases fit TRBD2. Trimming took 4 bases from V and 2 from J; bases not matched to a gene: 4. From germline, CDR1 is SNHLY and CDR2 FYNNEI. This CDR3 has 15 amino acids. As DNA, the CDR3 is TGTGCCAGCAGTGTTGTAGCGGGAGGACAAGAGACCCAGTACTTC. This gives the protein CASSVVAGGQETQYF.

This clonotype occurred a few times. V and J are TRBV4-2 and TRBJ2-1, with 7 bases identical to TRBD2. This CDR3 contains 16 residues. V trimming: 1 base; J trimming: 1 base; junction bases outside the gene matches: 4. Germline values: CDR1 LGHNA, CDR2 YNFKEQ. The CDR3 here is CASSQVAGVSYNEQFF. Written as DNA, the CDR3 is TGTGCCAGCAGCCAAGTGGCGGGAGTTTCCTACAATGAGCAGTTCTTC.

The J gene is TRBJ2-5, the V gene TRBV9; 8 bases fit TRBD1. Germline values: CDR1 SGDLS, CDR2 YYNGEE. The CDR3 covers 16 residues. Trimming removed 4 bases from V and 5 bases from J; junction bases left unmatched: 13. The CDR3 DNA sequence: TGTGCCAGCAGCCCCTCGACAGGGGCGGGTTCGGAGACCCAGTACTTC. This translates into CASSPSTGAGSETQYF.

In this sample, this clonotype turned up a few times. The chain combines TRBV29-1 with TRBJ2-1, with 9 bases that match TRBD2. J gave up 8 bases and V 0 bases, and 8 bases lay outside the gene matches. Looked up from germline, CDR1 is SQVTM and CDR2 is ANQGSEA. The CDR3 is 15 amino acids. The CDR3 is CSVEDLAGGPDEQFF. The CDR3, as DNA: TGCAGCGTTGAAGATCTGGCGGGGGGGCCCGATGAGCAGTTCTTC.

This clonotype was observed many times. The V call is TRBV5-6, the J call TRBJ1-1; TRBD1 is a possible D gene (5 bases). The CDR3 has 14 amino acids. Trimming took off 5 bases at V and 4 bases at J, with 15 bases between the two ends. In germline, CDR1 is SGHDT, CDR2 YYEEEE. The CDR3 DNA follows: TGTGCCAGCAGAGGACGACAGCGGTTCACTGAAGCTTTCTTT. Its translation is CASRGRQRFTEAFF.

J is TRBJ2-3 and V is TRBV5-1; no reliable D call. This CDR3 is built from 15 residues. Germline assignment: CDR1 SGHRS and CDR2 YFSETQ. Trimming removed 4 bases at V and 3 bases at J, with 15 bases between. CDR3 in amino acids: CASSRSDGRTDTQYF. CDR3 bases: TGCGCCAGCAGCCGGTCGGACGGCAGAACAGATACGCAGTATTTT.

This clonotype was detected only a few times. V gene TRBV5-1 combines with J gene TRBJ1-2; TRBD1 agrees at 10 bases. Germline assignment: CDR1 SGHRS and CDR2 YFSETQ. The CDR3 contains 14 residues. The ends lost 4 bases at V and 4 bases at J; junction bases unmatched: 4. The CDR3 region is CASSGTGDGYGYTF. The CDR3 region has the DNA TGCGCCAGCAGCGGGACAGGGGACGGCTATGGCTACACCTTC. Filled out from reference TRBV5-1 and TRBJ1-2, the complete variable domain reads KAGVTQTPRYLIKTRGQQVTLSCSPISGHRSVSWYQQTPGQGLQFLFEYFSETQRNKGNFPGRFSGRQFSNSRSEMNVSTLELGDSALYLCASSGTGDGYGYTFGSGTRLTVV.

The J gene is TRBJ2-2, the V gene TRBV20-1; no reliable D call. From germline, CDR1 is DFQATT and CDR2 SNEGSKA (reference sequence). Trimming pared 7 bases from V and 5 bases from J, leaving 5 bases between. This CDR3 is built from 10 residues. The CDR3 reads CSGVTGELFF. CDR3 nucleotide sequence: TGCAGTGGGGTTACCGGGGAGCTGTTTTTT.

CDR3: CASSQINGQLAGYTF. The CDR3 DNA reads as TGTGCCAGCAGCCAAATCAACGGACAGCTAGCAGGCTACACCTTC. The chain combines TRBV7-9 with TRBJ1-2, with a tentative D call TRBD1 (6 bases). Germline CDR1 and CDR2: SEHNR and FQNEAQ (reference sequence). V lost 5 bases and J 8 bases, leaving 21 bases between the germline ends. The length of the CDR3 is 15 residues.

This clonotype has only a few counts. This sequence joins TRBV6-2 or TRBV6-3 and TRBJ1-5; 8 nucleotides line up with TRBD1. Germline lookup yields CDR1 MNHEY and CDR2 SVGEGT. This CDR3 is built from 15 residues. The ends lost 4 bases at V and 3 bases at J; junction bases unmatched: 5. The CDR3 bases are TGTGCCAGCAGTTTCTCGGACAGGGTCAATCAGCCCCAGCATTTT. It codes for CASSFSDRVNQPQHF.

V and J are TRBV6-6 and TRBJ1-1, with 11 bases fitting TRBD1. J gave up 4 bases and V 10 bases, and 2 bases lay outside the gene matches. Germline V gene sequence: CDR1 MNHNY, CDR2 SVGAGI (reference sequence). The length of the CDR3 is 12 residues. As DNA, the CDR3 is TGTGCCATAGGGACAGGGGGCACTGAAGCTTTCTTT. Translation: CAIGTGGTEAFF.